This TCR beta chain was captured in a study of T cells in Graves' hyperthyroidism and ophthalmopathy. There were TCR beta CDR3 regions amplified from RNA transcripts. Primed by the HTBI set, a first-round RT-PCR was run on the TCR CDR3. TCRdb analysed the multiplex PCR reads with MiXCR anew, one entry per CDR3 protein. The sample holds around 250,000 distinct CDR3 sequences, roughly 15% seen once. This clonotype has ten or more counts. Uncontrolled infections, other autoimmune diseases, pregnancy or lactation led to exclusion of patients. Clinicians diagnosed patients from clinical symptoms, serum thyroxine and TRAb, thyroid ultrasound and orbital computed tomography. Isolation of PBMCs was performed on 8.5 to 10 ml fresh peripheral blood. CDR1 DFQATT and CDR2 SNEGSKA come from the germline V gene (reference sequence). V lost 4 bases to trimming and J lost 4 bases, with 10 bases between them. The CDR3 runs to 13 residues.

This chain connects TRBV20-1 to TRBJ2-2; D unclear. Sequenced sample: blood. The clonotype originates from a woman aged 40 to 50 with Graves' hyperthyroidism that later progressed to Graves' ophthalmopathy. The CDR3 region has the DNA TGCAGTGCTATCACGGAAGGCACCGGGGAGCTGTTTTTT. Its protein product is CSAITEGTGELFF.